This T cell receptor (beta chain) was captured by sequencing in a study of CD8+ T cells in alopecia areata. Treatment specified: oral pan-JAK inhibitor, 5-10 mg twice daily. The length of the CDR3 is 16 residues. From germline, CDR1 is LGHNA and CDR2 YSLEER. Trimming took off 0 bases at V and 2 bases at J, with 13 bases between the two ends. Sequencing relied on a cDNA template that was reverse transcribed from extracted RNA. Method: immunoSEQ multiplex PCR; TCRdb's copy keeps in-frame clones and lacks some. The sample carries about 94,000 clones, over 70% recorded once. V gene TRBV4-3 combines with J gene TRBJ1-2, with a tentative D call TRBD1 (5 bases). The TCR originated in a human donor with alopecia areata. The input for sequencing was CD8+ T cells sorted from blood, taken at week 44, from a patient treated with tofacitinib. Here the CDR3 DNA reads TGCGCCAGCAGCCAAGATCAGCAGGGTAACAACTATGGCTACACCTTC. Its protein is CASSQDQQGNNYGYTF.